This T cell receptor beta chain was sequenced in a study of Graves' ophthalmopathy and Graves' hyperthyroidism. General study results and limits: Blood also harbored most expanded thyroid clonotypes above 0.001 frequency.

This CDR3 contains 16 residues. Trimming left V 4 bases short and J 4 bases short, with 17 bases between. This clonotype was counted only a few times. Its antigen is as yet unknown. Enrollment excluded any patients with other autoimmune diseases, uncontrolled infections, pregnancy or lactation. RNA served as the template for amplifying TCR beta CDR3 regions. First-round RT-PCR employed HTBI primers, with a second-round multiplex PCR after it. TCRdb analysed the multiplex PCR reads with MiXCR anew, one entry per CDR3 protein. Here the sample spans 1 million to 1.3 million distinct CDR3 sequences, roughly two fifths being singletons.

The J gene is TRBJ1-5, the V gene TRBV12-3 or TRBV12-4; D remains unclear. The sequenced material came from peripheral blood or thyroid tissue (not recorded which). This receptor was obtained from an adult man with Graves' hyperthyroidism. CDR3 residues: CASSSKGLGFNQPQHF. DNA for the CDR3: TGTGCCAGCAGTTCCAAAGGGTTGGGGTTTAATCAGCCCCAGCATTTT.